This paragraph reports one T cell receptor beta chain. No antigen is known for it. The sample belongs to a study of blood T cells in healthy people across ages. Study conclusions and caveats: The long-lived group displayed more naive CD4+ cells, plus higher diversity, than the aged donors did.

The use of a sample-barcoded 5' primer and a J-beta primer mix characterized a second PCR of roughly 7 to 12 cycles. From each sample, at least 2.5 million paired-end reads containing CDR3 were obtained. TCRdb reanalysed the 5' RACE reads using MiXCR and keeps one entry per CDR3 protein. The top ten hold approximately 3.7% of the sample, which has 600,000 or so distinct CDR3 sequences, 20% to 25% seen once. Aged about 6 to 95, donors were systemically healthy Caucasians from Russia. Peripheral blood was drawn, ten milliliters per donor. Trimming pared 5 bases from V and 2 bases from J, leaving 10 bases between. CDR1 and CDR2 (germline): SNHLY, FYNNEI. The CDR3 loop spans 14 amino acids.

Sequencing was carried out using blood. V is TRBV2 and J is TRBJ2-4; D tentatively reads TRBD1 or TRBD2 (6 bases each). This TCR derives from a man between 65 and 85 years old in good health. DNA for the CDR3: TGTGCCAGCAGTTGGGGGGCAACCAAAAACATTCAGTACTTC. Its translation: CASSWGATKNIQYF.